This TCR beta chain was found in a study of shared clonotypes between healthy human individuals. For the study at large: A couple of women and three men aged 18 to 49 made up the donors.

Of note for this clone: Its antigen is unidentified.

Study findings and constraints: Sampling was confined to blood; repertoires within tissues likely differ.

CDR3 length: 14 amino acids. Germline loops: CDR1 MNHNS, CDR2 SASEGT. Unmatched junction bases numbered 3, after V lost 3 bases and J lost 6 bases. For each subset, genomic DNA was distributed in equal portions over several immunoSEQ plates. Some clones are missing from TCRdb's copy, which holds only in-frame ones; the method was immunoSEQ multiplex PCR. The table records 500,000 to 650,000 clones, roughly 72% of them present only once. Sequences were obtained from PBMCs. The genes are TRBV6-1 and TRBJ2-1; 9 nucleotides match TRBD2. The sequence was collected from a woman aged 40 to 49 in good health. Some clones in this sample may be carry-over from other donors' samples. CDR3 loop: CASSEREGPNEQFF. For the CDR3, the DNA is TGTGCCAGCAGTGAGCGGGAGGGCCCCAATGAGCAGTTCTTC.